A selection of T cell receptor beta chains follows, all from one sample in a study of cytomegalovirus exposure and HLA in healthy donors. This table comes from immunoSEQ multiplex PCR, and its TCRdb copy is limited to in-frame clones, with some not included. The table includes 150,000 to 200,000 clones, roughly 80% detected once. The sequencing input was PBMCs. The receptors originated from a boy aged 5-17 years in good health and CMV-seronegative. The CDR3 runs from the conserved cysteine through the conserved F or W. Fields, in order: V gene, J gene, clone size, CDR3 protein. Size is omitted from some rows. Given values are once, few, many or a class for expanded clones.

TRBV7-9	TRBJ1-5	-	CASSLGLGTGAVNQPQHF
TRBV7-9	TRBJ1-2	-	CSSSPTTGSTPTF
TRBV30	TRBJ2-2	-	CAWSVSPLVRAGGPRTGELFF
TRBV6-5	TRBJ2-7	-	CASSSPGTSGSGEQYF
TRBV20-1	TRBJ2-5	-	CSAAQETQYF
TRBV4-1	TRBJ2-5	-	CASSHSGVQETQYF
TRBV7-2	TRBJ2-3	-	CASSTRDRVINTQYF
TRBV2	TRBJ1-5	-	CASSEGRIINQPQHF
TRBV19	TRBJ1-5	-	CASSLQGARDQPQHF
TRBV5-4	TRBJ2-7	-	CASSPSGRGSYEQYF
TRBV28	TRBJ1-2	-	CGGGDRLYGYTF
TRBV7-6	TRBJ2-5	-	CASSSGLRPGEETQYF
TRBV7-7	TRBJ2-1	-	CASSRKGGLLGTLLSNEQFF
TRBV19	TRBJ2-3	-	CASSSTGVWDTQYF
TRBV5-1	TRBJ1-2	-	CASSLQGSLWGYTF
TRBV2	TRBJ1-1	-	CASSEPERGTEAFF
TRBV30	TRBJ1-2	once	CAWRRDRYGYTF
TRBV5-1	TRBJ1-3	-	CASSLGGLAVGNTIYF
TRBV10-2	TRBJ2-2	once	CAGRTVANTGELFF
TRBV9	TRBJ1-2	-	CASSVGASYGYTF